A selection of T cell receptor beta chains follows, all from one sample in a study of blood T cell repertoires in COVID-19. Sequencing was performed with immunoSEQ multiplex PCR; in TCRdb, only in-frame clones are kept and a portion is missing. Of approximately 390,000 clones listed, almost 90% are singletons. Material: peripheral blood. The source is a man between 18 and 35 years old with active or convalescent COVID-19. Both conserved end residues are part of each CDR3. D genes are given only for firm matches. The size entry is marked missing in some rows and otherwise reads once, few, many or a size class.

CAISASLYGYTF TGTGCCATCAGTGCGTCACTCTATGGCTACACCTTC TRBV10-3 NA TRBJ1-2 NA
CASSYPGQSYEQYF TGTGCCAGCAGCTATCCGGGACAGTCCTACGAGCAGTACTTC TRBV5-5 TRBD1 TRBJ2-7 NA
CATSGARGGSNQPQHF TGTGCCACCAGCGGAGCGCGGGGGGGAAGCAATCAGCCCCAGCATTTT TRBV15 NA TRBJ1-5 NA
CAWTSGGNQPQHF TGTGCCTGGACCTCCGGAGGGAATCAGCCCCAGCATTTT TRBV30 NA TRBJ1-5 NA
CASSFLGLGPGQGHEQFF TGTGCCAGCAGTTTTCTGGGATTGGGGCCGGGACAGGGACATGAGCAGTTCTTC TRBV28 TRBD1 TRBJ2-1 NA
CATSRDQGASTDTQYF TGTGCCACCAGCAGAGATCAGGGGGCGAGCACAGATACGCAGTATTTT TRBV15 TRBD1 TRBJ2-3 NA
CASSVLMDSYEQYF TGTGCCAGCAGCGTACTCATGGACAGTTACGAGCAGTACTTC TRBV9 NA TRBJ2-7 NA
CASSQELIFVGGDYNEQFF TGTGCCAGCAGCCAAGAATTAATTTTTGTCGGGGGGGACTACAATGAGCAGTTCTTC TRBV14 TRBD2 TRBJ2-1 NA
CASSATQEEAFF TGTGCCAGCAGTGCAACACAGGAGGAAGCTTTCTTT TRBV12-3/TRBV12-4 NA TRBJ1-1 NA
CASSPADSGTGTYGYTF TGTGCCAGCAGTCCCGCAGACTCCGGGACAGGGACCTATGGCTACACCTTC TRBV6-4 TRBD1 TRBJ1-2 NA
CASSIAGFSYEQYF TGTGCCAGCAGTATAGCAGGGTTCTCCTACGAGCAGTACTTC TRBV28 NA TRBJ2-7 NA
CASNTRQGRGYEQYF TGTGCCAGCAATACACGACAGGGGAGAGGCTACGAGCAGTACTTC TRBV6-5 TRBD1 TRBJ2-7 NA
CASSPRDSLSGNTIYF TGTGCCAGCAGCCCGAGGGACAGCCTCTCTGGAAACACCATATATTTT TRBV3-1/TRBV3-2 TRBD1 TRBJ1-3 NA
CASSRQAGVGTEQFF TGTGCCAGCAGCCGACAGGCAGGGGTGGGCACTGAGCAGTTCTTC TRBV3-1/TRBV3-2 NA TRBJ2-1 NA
CASSVEGRGFYGYTF TGTGCCAGCAGCGTAGAAGGTAGGGGATTCTATGGCTACACCTTC TRBV9 NA TRBJ1-2 NA
CASSLYNREGETQYF TGTGCCAGCAGCTTATATAATCGGGAGGGGGAGACCCAGTACTTC TRBV7-8 TRBD2 TRBJ2-5 NA
CASLRGVGYTF TGTGCCAGCCTACGGGGGGTGGGCTACACCTTC TRBV7-3 NA TRBJ1-2 NA
CASSFSAGEAGELFF TGCGCCAGCAGCTTCTCGGCGGGAGAGGCCGGGGAGCTGTTTTTT TRBV5-1 TRBD2 TRBJ2-2 once
CASSVSGKYPDTQYF TGTGCCAGCAGCGTATCGGGTAAGTACCCGGATACGCAGTATTTT TRBV9 NA TRBJ2-3 NA
CASSPWTRQDNEQFF TGTGCCAGCAGTCCTTGGACGAGACAGGACAATGAGCAGTTCTTC TRBV27 NA TRBJ2-1 NA
CASTRPGLLEAFF TGTGCCAGCACTCGCCCAGGGTTGCTTGAAGCTTTCTTT TRBV2 NA TRBJ1-1 NA
CASSRRTGGDTQYF TGTGCCAGCAGCCGCAGGACAGGGGGAGATACGCAGTATTTT TRBV3-1/TRBV3-2 TRBD1 TRBJ2-3 NA
CASSLPSGTGFGGYTF TGCGCCAGCAGCCTCCCGTCAGGGACAGGATTTGGTGGCTACACCTTC TRBV4-1 TRBD1 TRBJ1-2 once
CASSLEGANQPQHF TGTGCCAGCAGTTTGGAGGGGGCCAATCAGCCCCAGCATTTT TRBV28 TRBD1 TRBJ1-5 NA
CASSQLAGGYEQYF TGTGCCAGCAGTCAACTAGCGGGAGGGTACGAGCAGTACTTC TRBV28 TRBD2 TRBJ2-7 NA
CASAWEGNTEAFF TGTGCCAGCGCGTGGGAGGGGAACACTGAAGCTTTCTTT TRBV5-6 NA TRBJ1-1 once
CASSTRGGPYNEQFF TGTGCCAGCAGCACGAGGGGGGGACCGTACAATGAGCAGTTCTTC TRBV9 NA TRBJ2-1 NA
CAASPDRGNYGYTF TGCGCCGCCTCCCCTGACAGGGGGAACTATGGCTACACCTTC TRBV4-1 TRBD1 TRBJ1-2 NA
CASSVDAFGKTNYGYTF TGTGCCAGCAGCGTAGATGCTTTTGGCAAAACTAACTATGGCTACACCTTC TRBV9 NA TRBJ1-2 NA
CASSLGRTNTEAFF TGCGCCAGCAGCTTGGGCCGAACAAACACTGAAGCTTTCTTT TRBV5-1 NA TRBJ1-1 once
CASSLTSGITDTQYF TGTGCCAGCAGCTTAACTAGCGGGATTACAGATACGCAGTATTTT TRBV7-2 TRBD2 TRBJ2-3 NA
CASSPTNGGRVEAFF TGTGCCAGCAGTCCCACAAACGGAGGGCGGGTGGAAGCTTTCTTT TRBV28 NA TRBJ1-1 NA
CASIKRGGLYGYTF TGTGCCAGCATCAAAAGAGGAGGACTCTATGGCTACACCTTC TRBV5-6 NA TRBJ1-2 NA
CASSRVSEQYF TGTGCCAGCAGCCGAGTATCCGAGCAGTACTTC TRBV6-2/TRBV6-3 NA TRBJ2-7 NA
CASSFFRLMNTEAFF TGTGCCAGCAGCTTCTTCCGTCTAATGAACACTGAAGCTTTCTTT TRBV5-5 NA TRBJ1-1 NA
CASSPAGAKNTEAFF TGTGCCAGCAGCCCAGCAGGGGCTAAGAACACTGAAGCTTTCTTT TRBV3-1/TRBV3-2 NA TRBJ1-1 NA
CASRGLVGAYNEQFF TGTGCCAGCAGGGGGTTGGTGGGAGCCTACAATGAGCAGTTCTTC TRBV28 NA TRBJ2-1 NA
CASSYGPRGETGELFF TGCGCCAGCAGCTACGGACCCAGGGGGGAGACCGGGGAGCTGTTTTTT TRBV5-1 NA TRBJ2-2 NA
CASSLVVTSGRNEQFF TGCGCCAGCAGCTTGGTGGTGACTAGCGGGCGGAATGAGCAGTTCTTC TRBV5-1 TRBD2 TRBJ2-1 NA
CASSLTTGVGNTIYF TGTGCCAGCAGCCTGACTACAGGGGTTGGAAACACCATATATTTT TRBV7-3 TRBD1 TRBJ1-3 once
CATSNRGQRWGQPQHF TGTGCCACCAGCAACCGGGGACAGAGGTGGGGTCAGCCCCAGCATTTT TRBV15 TRBD1 TRBJ1-5 NA
CASSDPATNEKLFF TGTGCCAGCAGTGACCCAGCAACTAATGAAAAACTGTTTTTT TRBV25-1 NA TRBJ1-4 NA
CATSRDLGGYNEQFF TGTGCCACCAGCAGAGATCTCGGGGGCTACAATGAGCAGTTCTTC TRBV15 NA TRBJ2-1 NA
CASSFPLAVANTGELFF TGTGCCAGCAGCTTCCCCTTAGCGGTAGCGAACACCGGGGAGCTGTTTTTT TRBV11-2 NA TRBJ2-2 NA
CASSQDRGRPEFF TGCGCCAGCAGCCAAGACAGGGGTCGCCCGGAGTTCTTC TRBV4-3 NA TRBJ2-1 NA